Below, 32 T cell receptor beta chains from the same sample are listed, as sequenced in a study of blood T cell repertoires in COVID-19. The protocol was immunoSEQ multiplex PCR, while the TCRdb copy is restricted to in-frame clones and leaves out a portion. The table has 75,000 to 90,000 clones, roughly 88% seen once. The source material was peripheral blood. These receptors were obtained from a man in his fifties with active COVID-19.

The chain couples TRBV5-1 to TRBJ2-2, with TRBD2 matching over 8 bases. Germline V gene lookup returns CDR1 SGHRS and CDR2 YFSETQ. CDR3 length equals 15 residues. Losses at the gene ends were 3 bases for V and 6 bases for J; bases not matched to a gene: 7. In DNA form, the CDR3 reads TGCGCCAGCAGCTCCGGACTAGCAGAGCCCGGGGAGCTGTTTTTT. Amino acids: CASSSGLAEPGELFF.

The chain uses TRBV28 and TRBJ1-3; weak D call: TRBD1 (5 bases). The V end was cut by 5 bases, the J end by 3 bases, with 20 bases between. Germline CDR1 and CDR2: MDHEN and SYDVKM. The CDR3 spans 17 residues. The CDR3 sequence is CASSALSSGGNGNTIYF. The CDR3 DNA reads TGTGCCAGCAGTGCCCTCTCTTCCGGGGGGAATGGAAACACCATATATTTT.

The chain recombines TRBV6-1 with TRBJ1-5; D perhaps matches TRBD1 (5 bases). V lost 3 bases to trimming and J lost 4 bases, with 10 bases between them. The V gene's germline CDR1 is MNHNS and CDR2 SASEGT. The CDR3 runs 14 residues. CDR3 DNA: TGTGCCAGCAGTGAGGGGGGGTCAAATCAGCCCCAGCATTTT. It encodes CASSEGGSNQPQHF.

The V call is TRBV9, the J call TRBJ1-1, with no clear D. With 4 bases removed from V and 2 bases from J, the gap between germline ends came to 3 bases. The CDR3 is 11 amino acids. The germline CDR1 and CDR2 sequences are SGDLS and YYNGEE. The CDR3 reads CASSLNTEAFF. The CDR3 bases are TGTGCCAGCAGCCTTAACACTGAAGCTTTCTTT.

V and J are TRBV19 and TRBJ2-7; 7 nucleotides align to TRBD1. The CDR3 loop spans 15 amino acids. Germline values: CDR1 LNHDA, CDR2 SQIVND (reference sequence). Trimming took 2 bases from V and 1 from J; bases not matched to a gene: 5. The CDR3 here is CASSIRSTGSYEQYF. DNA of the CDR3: TGTGCCAGTAGTATACGGTCGACAGGGTCCTACGAGCAGTACTTC.

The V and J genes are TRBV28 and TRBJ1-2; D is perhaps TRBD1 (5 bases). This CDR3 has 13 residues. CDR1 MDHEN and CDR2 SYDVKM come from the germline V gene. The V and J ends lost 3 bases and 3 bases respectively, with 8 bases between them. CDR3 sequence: CASSFGAYYGYTF. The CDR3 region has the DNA TGTGCCAGCAGTTTTGGGGCGTACTATGGCTACACCTTC.

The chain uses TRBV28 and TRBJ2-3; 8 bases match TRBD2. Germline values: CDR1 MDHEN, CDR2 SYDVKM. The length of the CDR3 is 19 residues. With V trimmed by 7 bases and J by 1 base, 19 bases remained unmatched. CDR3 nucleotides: TGTGCCAGCACGGACCGGGACGGGGGTTGGCGGGGGGGCACAGATACGCAGTATTTT. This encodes CASTDRDGGWRGGTDTQYF. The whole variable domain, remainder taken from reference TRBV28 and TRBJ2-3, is DVKVTQSSRYLVKRTGEKVFLECVQDMDHENMFWYRQDPGLGLRLIYFSYDVKMKEKGDIPEGYSVSREKKERFSLILESASTNQTSMYLCASTDRDGGWRGGTDTQYFGPGTRLTVL.

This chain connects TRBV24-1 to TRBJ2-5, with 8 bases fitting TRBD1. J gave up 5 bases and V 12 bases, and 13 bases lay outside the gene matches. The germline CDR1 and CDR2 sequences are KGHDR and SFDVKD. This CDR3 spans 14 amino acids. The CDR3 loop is CASSGGQGSETQYF. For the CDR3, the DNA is TGTGCCTCCTCGGGCGGACAGGGTTCGGAGACCCAGTACTTC.

CDR3 coding DNA: TGTGCCAGCAGCCCTCAGACTCGGGGGGTCGGAACTGAAGCTTTCTTT. Translating gives CASSPQTRGVGTEAFF. The V and J genes are TRBV7-3 and TRBJ1-1; possibly TRBD1 for D (5 bases). This CDR3 region has 16 residues. CDR1 and CDR2 from the germline V gene are SGHTA and FQGTGA. Deletions cut 5 bases from V and 5 bases from J, with 21 bases between.

This chain's CDR3 is CASSYIPQGANEKLFF. DNA of the CDR3: TGTGCCAGCAGCTACATTCCACAGGGGGCTAATGAAAAACTGTTTTTT. The genes are TRBV11-2 and TRBJ1-4; the match to TRBD1 covers 8 bases. With 4 bases clipped from V and 3 bases from J, the junction kept 7 bases outside the gene matches. This CDR3 has 16 residues. Per germline, CDR1 SGHAT and CDR2 FQNNGV.

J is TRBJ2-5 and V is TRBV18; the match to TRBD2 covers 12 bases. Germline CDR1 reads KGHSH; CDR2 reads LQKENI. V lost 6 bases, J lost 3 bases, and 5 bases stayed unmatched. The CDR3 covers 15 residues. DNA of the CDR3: TGTGCCAGCTCGAGGACTAGCGGGGACGAAGAGACCCAGTACTTC. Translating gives CASSRTSGDEETQYF.

The CDR3 bases are TGTGCCAGCAGTGATACCCGGGGGCAGTTCTTC. Its translation: CASSDTRGQFF. The chain is built from TRBV28 and TRBJ2-1, with D possibly being TRBD2 (5 bases). The CDR3 extends over 11 amino acids. Trimming left V 5 bases short and J 12 bases short, with 11 bases between. Per germline, CDR1 MDHEN and CDR2 SYDVKM.

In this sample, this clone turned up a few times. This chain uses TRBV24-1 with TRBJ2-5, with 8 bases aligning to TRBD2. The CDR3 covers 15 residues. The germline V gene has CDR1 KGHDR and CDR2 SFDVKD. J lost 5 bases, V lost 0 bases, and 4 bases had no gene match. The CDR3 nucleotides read TGTGCCACCAGTGATTTGCGGGGGGGTTGGGAGACCCAGTACTTC. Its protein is CATSDLRGGWETQYF.

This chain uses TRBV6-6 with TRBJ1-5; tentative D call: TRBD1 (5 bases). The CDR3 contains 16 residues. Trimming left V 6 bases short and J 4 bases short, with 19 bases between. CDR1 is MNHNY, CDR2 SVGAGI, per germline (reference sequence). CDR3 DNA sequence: TGTGCCAGCAGGGACCATTATCGGGGGATTAATCAGCCCCAGCATTTT. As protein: CASRDHYRGINQPQHF.

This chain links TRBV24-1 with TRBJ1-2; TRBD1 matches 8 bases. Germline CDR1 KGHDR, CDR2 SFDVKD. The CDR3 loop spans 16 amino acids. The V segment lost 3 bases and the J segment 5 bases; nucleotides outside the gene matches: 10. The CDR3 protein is CATSDRGTGGPYGYTF. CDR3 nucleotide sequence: TGTGCCACCAGTGATCGTGGGACAGGAGGACCATATGGCTACACCTTC.

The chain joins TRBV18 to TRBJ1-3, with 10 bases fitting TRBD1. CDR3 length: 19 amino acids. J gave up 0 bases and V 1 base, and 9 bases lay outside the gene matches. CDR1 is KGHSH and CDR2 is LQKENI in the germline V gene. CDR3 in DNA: TGTGCCAGCTCACCACGCGACAGGGGGCTTCTCAACTCTGGAAACACCATATATTTT. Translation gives CASSPRDRGLLNSGNTIYF.

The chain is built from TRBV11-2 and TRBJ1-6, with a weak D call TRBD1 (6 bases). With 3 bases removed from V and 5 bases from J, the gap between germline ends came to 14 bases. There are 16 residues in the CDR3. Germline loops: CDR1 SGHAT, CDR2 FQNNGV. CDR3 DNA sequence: TGTGCCAGCAGCTTCGGCGGGGGCGGAAATAATTCACCCCTCCACTTT. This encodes CASSFGGGGNNSPLHF.

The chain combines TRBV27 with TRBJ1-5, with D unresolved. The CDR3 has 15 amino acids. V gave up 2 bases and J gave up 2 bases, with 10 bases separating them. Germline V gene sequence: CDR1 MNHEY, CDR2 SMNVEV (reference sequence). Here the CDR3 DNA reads TGTGCCAGCAGTTTAGGGTCGCAGGGCAATCAGCCCCAGCATTTT. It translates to CASSLGSQGNQPQHF.

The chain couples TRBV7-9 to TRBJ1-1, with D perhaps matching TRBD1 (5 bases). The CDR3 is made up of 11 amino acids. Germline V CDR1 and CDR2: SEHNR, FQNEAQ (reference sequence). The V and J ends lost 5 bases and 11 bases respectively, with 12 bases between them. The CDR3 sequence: CASSHGGRAFF. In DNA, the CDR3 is TGTGCCAGCAGCCACGGGGGACGCGCTTTCTTT. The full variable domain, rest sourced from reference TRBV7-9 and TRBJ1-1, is DTGVSQNPRHKITKRGQNVTFRCDPISEHNRLYWYRQTLGQGPEFLTYFQNEAQLEKSRLLSDRFSAERPKGSFSTLEIQRTEQGDSAMYLCASSHGGRAFFGQGTRLTVV.

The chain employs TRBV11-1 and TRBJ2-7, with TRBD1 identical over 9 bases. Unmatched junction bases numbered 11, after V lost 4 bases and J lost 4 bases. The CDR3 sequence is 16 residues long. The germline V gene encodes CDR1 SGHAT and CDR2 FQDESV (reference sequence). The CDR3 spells CASSSPWDRDSYEQYF. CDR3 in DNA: TGTGCCAGCAGCTCGCCCTGGGACAGGGATTCGTACGAGCAGTACTTC.

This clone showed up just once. As DNA, the CDR3 is TGTGCCAGCAGTTCTGTCACAGCAACTAATGAAAAACTGTTTTTT. The encoded protein is CASSSVTATNEKLFF. The rearrangement links TRBV28 to TRBJ1-4; D not resolved. The V gene's germline CDR1 is MDHEN and CDR2 SYDVKM. V shed 4 bases and J shed 0 bases, with 9 bases lying between them. The CDR3 totals 15 residues.

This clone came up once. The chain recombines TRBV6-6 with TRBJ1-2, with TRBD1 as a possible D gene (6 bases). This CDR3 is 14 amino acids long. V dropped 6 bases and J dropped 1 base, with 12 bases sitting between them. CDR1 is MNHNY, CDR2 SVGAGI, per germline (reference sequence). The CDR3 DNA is TGTGCCAGCAGCAGGGGTGATGTTAACTATGGCTACACCTTC. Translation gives CASSRGDVNYGYTF.

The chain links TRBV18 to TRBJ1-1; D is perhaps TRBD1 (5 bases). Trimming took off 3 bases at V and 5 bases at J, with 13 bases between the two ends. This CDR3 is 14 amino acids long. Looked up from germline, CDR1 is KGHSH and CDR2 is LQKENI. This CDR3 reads CASSPRQSQTEAFF. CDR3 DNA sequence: TGTGCCAGCTCACCGCGACAGTCCCAAACTGAAGCTTTCTTT.

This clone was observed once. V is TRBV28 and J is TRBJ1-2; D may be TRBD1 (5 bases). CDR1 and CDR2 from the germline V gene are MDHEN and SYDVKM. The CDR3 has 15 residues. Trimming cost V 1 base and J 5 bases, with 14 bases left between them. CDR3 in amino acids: CASSLSSRASYGYTF. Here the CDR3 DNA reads TGTGCCAGCAGTTTATCAAGCAGGGCTTCATATGGCTACACCTTC.

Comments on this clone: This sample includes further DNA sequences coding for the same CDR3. The CDR3 region is CASSLLAGGSDTQYF. The CDR3 DNA follows: TGTGCCAGCAGCTTACTAGCGGGGGGTTCAGATACGCAGTATTTT. The chain is built from TRBV7-3 and TRBJ2-3, with 11 bases lining up with TRBD2. The length of the CDR3 is 15 residues. Germline V gives CDR1 SGHTA, CDR2 FQGTGA. V shed 2 bases, J shed 4 bases, and the junction held 2 bases outside the gene matches.

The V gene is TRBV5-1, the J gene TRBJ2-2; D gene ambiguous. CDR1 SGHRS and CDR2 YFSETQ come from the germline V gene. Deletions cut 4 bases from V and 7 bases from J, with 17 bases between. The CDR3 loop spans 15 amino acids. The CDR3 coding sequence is TGCGCCAGCAGCCCCCAGACATCCTCGGACGGGGAGCTGTTTTTT. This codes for CASSPQTSSDGELFF.

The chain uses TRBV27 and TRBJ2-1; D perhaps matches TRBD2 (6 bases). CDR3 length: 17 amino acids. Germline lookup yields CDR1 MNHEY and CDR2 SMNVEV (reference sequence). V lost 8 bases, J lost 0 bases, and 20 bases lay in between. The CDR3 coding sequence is TGTGCCAGCTCATCCCCGGGAGATCCCGACTCCTACAATGAGCAGTTCTTC. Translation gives CASSSPGDPDSYNEQFF.

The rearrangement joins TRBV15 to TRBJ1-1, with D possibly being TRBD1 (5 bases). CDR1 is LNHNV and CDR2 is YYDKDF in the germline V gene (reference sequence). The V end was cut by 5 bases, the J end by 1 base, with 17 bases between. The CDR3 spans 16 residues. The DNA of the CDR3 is TGTGCCACCAGCCGCAGGGTTGGGGGGGGGAACACTGAAGCTTTCTTT. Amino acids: CATSRRVGGGNTEAFF.

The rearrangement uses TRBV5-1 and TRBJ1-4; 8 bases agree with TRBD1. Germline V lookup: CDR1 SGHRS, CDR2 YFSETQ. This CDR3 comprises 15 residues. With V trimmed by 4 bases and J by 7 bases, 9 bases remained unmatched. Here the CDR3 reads CASSGKTGATEKLFF. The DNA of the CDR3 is TGCGCCAGCAGCGGGAAGACAGGGGCTACTGAAAAACTGTTTTTT. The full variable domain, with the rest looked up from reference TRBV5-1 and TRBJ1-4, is KAGVTQTPRYLIKTRGQQVTLSCSPISGHRSVSWYQQTPGQGLQFLFEYFSETQRNKGNFPGRFSGRQFSNSRSEMNVSTLELGDSALYLCASSGKTGATEKLFFGSGTQLSVL.

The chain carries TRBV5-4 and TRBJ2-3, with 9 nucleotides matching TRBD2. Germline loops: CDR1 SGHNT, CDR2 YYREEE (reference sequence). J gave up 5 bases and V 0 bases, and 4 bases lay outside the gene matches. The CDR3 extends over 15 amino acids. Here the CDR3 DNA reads TGTGCCAGCAGCTTGGCCGTTAGCGGGGGAGATACGCAGTATTTT. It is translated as CASSLAVSGGDTQYF.

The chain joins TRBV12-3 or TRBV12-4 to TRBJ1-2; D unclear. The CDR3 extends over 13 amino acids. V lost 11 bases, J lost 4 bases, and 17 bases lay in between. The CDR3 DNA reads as TGTGCCTCATCCTCCCCGGCAGGCTATGGCTACACCTTC. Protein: CASSSPAGYGYTF.

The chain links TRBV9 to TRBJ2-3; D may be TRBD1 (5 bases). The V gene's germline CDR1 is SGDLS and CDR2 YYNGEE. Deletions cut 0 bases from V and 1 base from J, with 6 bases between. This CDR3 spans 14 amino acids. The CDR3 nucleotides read TGTGCCAGCAGCGTAGAGACAGGCACAGATACGCAGTATTTT. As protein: CASSVETGTDTQYF.